This TCR beta chain was found in a study of CD8+ T cells in alopecia areata. Study information: Treated patients took oral tofacitinib at 5 to 10 mg twice daily. Findings and caveats of the study: Affected scalp, especially in alopecia totalis/universalis, had a higher clonality than normal scalp did. Scalp repertoires also include resident alphabeta T cells from normal skin.

Extracted RNA was reverse transcribed into cDNA, the sequencing template. Only in-frame clones appear in the TCRdb table, and some are missing; sequencing was by immunoSEQ multiplex PCR. The sample includes over 15,000 clones, more than 50% of them seen just once. Alopecia areata patients provided lesional scalp punch biopsies and peripheral blood. Germline CDR1 and CDR2: MGHRA and YSYEKL. The junction had 12 bases not matched to a gene; V was cut back by 0 bases and J by 10 bases. The CDR3 covers 16 residues. Notes on this clone: Its target is unknown.

This TCR came from a human donor with alopecia areata. The V gene is TRBV4-1, the J gene TRBJ2-4, with 7 bases lining up with TRBD1. Sequences were derived from skin, sampled at week 0. The DNA for the CDR3 is TGCGCCAGCAGCCAAGATTTAGGGGGCCCCCAGGGAATTCAGTACTTC. This translates into CASSQDLGGPQGIQYF.